This is a list of T cell receptor beta chains from one sample in a study of spatial heterogeneity in lung cancer. TCRdb fed the 5' RACE reads into MiXCR, producing one record per CDR3 protein. There are about 85,000 distinct CDR3 sequences in the sample; roughly a fifth occur only once, and roughly 5.6% lies in the top ten. The sequences come from PBMCs, collected at surgery. These TCRs come from a male donor with early-stage non-small cell lung cancer. Both conserved end residues are part of each CDR3. A D gene is named only where the DNA matches it firmly. Not every row has a clone size; where given, it reads once, few, many or a size class.

clone_size j_call d_call v_call cdr3_aa cdr3_nt
- TRBJ1-1 - TRBV21-1 CASSKARAMNTEAFF TGTGCCAGCAGCAAAGCAAGGGCTATGAACACTGAAGCTTTCTTT
- TRBJ2-1 - TRBV27 CASNPGRSYNEQFF TGTGCCAGCAATCCGGGCCGCTCCTACAATGAGCAGTTCTTC
- TRBJ1-6 TRBD1 TRBV27 CASSPRRVGGPYISPLHF TGTGCCAGCAGTCCCCGACGGGTAGGGGGCCCCTATATTTCACCCCTCCACTTT
- TRBJ2-1 - TRBV7-2 CASSFSGDNEQFF TGTGCCAGCAGTTTTAGTGGCGACAATGAGCAGTTCTTC
few TRBJ1-2 - TRBV10-3 CAISDQPLKGYTF TGTGCCATCAGTGACCAACCCCTAAAGGGCTACACCTTC
few TRBJ2-7 - TRBV20-1 CSAHRVADSYEQYF TGCAGTGCCCACCGGGTAGCGGACTCCTACGAGCAGTACTTC
few TRBJ1-4 - TRBV7-3 CASSLEPTNEKLFF TGTGCCAGCAGCTTAGAGCCAACTAATGAAAAACTGTTTTTT
few TRBJ2-1 - TRBV28 CASSLSAIQYMEFF TGTGCCAGCAGTTTAAGCGCCATTCAATATATGGAGTTCTTC
many TRBJ2-7 TRBD1 TRBV28 CASRPQGTVYEQYF TGTGCCAGCAGACCACAGGGGACGGTATACGAGCAGTACTTC
- TRBJ2-7 TRBD1 TRBV29-1 CSVQGQGNYEQYF TGCAGCGTTCAGGGACAGGGTAACTACGAGCAGTACTTC
few TRBJ1-6 - TRBV9 CASSVQGYNSPLHF TGTGCCAGCAGCGTACAGGGCTATAATTCACCCCTCCACTTT
few TRBJ1-4 - TRBV7-9 CASSLSGVNEKLFF TGTGCCAGCAGCTTATCAGGGGTTAATGAAAAACTGTTTTTT
few TRBJ2-7 - TRBV2 CASSDLVMDEQYF TGTGCCAGCAGTGATTTAGTTATGGACGAGCAGTACTTC
few TRBJ2-3 - TRBV11-3 CASSLNSDTQYF TGTGCCAGCAGCTTAAATTCAGATACGCAGTATTTT
many TRBJ2-1 TRBD2 TRBV20-1 CSAPAGGMWNEQFF TGCAGTGCTCCAGCGGGAGGAATGTGGAATGAGCAGTTCTTC
- TRBJ1-5 - TRBV28 CTSSFISSAQHF TGTACCAGCAGTTTCATCAGTTCGGCCCAGCATTTT
many TRBJ1-4 TRBD1 TRBV20-1 CSARDRGLVFF TGCAGTGCTAGGGACAGGGGGCTGGTGTTTTTT
- TRBJ2-7 TRBD2 TRBV6-5 CASTTSGPTYEQYF TGTGCCAGCACCACTAGCGGTCCCACCTACGAGCAGTACTTC
few TRBJ2-7 - TRBV4-3 CASSLTRSSYEQYF TGCGCCAGCAGCCTCACGAGGAGCTCCTACGAGCAGTACTTC
- TRBJ2-5 - TRBV5-5 CASSSLTEGETQYF TGTGCCAGCAGCTCGCTCACGGAGGGAGAGACCCAGTACTTC
few TRBJ2-7 - TRBV7-2 CASSATPRDHEQYF TGTGCCAGCAGCGCGACCCCCCGGGACCACGAGCAGTACTTC
- TRBJ2-1 - TRBV20-1 CSASSGAHNEQFF TGCAGTGCCTCCTCCGGGGCGCACAATGAGCAGTTCTTC
few TRBJ2-5 - TRBV4-1 CASSQDGAFETQYF TGCGCCAGCAGCCAAGACGGAGCTTTTGAGACTCAGTACTTC
- TRBJ2-5 - TRBV5-1 CASRSSGREEETQYF TGCGCCAGCAGATCGTCCGGGAGAGAGGAAGAGACCCAGTACTTC
- TRBJ2-3 - TRBV24-1 CATSGSASYTQYF TGTGCCACCAGTGGATCGGCTTCTTATACGCAGTATTTT